These T cell receptor beta chains were read from a single sample in a study of T-cell memory formation after mild COVID-19. TCRdb called the 5' RACE reads again in MiXCR, with one record for every CDR3 protein. The data hold 200,000 to 300,000 distinct CDR3 sequences, with 15% observed a single time. The sample comprised PBMCs or a T cell subset sorted from them (not recorded which). All receptors derive from an adult woman who had mild COVID-19 (a few samples of this study predate the infection). Cell type and time point are not known. Each CDR3 is given with its conserved first and last residue. The D gene is left open where the match is weak. Rows give clone size only sometimes, using once, few, many, or a class for an expanded clone.

J gene	D gene	V gene	clone size	CDR3 protein	CDR3 DNA
TRBJ1-5	NA	TRBV7-2	NA	CASSLAQGPRNQPQHF	TGTGCCAGCAGCTTAGCGCAAGGTCCGAGGAATCAGCCCCAGCATTTT
TRBJ2-3	NA	TRBV23-1	NA	CASSQSDTSTDTQYF	TGCGCCAGCAGTCAATCGGACACGAGCACAGATACGCAGTATTTT
TRBJ2-5	NA	TRBV5-4	few	CASSLTREQETQYF	TGTGCCAGCAGCTTGACGAGGGAGCAAGAGACCCAGTACTTC
TRBJ2-7	NA	TRBV15	few	CATSRVPTAYEQYF	TGTGCCACCAGCAGAGTTCCGACAGCCTACGAGCAGTACTTC
TRBJ2-3	TRBD2	TRBV7-8	NA	CASSLSPSGGRRTDTQYF	TGTGCCAGCAGCTTATCCCCCAGCGGGGGGCGGCGCACAGATACGCAGTATTTT
TRBJ2-2	TRBD1	TRBV11-2	few	CASSAWTGVNTGELFF	TGTGCCAGCAGCGCCTGGACAGGGGTGAACACCGGGGAGCTGTTTTTT
TRBJ2-1	NA	TRBV24-1	few	CATSDSPGQQGSYNEQFF	TGTGCCACCAGTGACTCGCCGGGGCAACAGGGCTCCTACAATGAGCAGTTCTTC
TRBJ2-4	NA	TRBV2	NA	CASSLNIQYF	TGTGCCAGCAGTTTAAACATTCAGTACTTC
TRBJ2-7	NA	TRBV19	NA	CASSIQGPYEQYF	TGTGCCAGTAGTATTCAAGGGCCGTACGAGCAGTACTTC
TRBJ2-1	TRBD2	TRBV7-6	many	CASSRTSGGGGEQFF	TGTGCCAGCAGCCGCACTAGCGGGGGGGGAGGTGAGCAGTTCTTC
TRBJ1-5	NA	TRBV27	NA	CASSPSIFWPQHF	TGTGCCAGCAGTCCTAGTATATTTTGGCCCCAGCATTTT
TRBJ2-3	NA	TRBV18	NA	CASSPWIGGNTDTQYF	TGTGCCAGCTCACCATGGATTGGGGGGAACACAGATACGCAGTATTTT
TRBJ2-1	TRBD1	TRBV5-1	NA	CASSKIQGVNEQFF	TGCGCCAGCAGCAAAATACAGGGGGTCAATGAGCAGTTCTTC
TRBJ2-3	NA	TRBV12-3/TRBV12-4	many	CASSLEALSTDTQYF	TGTGCCAGCAGTTTGGAAGCCCTTAGCACAGATACGCAGTATTTT
TRBJ2-7	TRBD1	TRBV4-1	few	CASSLNRGLVQYEQYF	TGCGCCAGCAGCCTTAACAGGGGGTTGGTTCAATACGAGCAGTACTTC
TRBJ1-1	TRBD1	TRBV4-3	few	CASSQVGFRGHYGHSEAFF	TGCGCCAGCAGCCAAGTTGGTTTCAGGGGGCACTATGGACACTCTGAAGCTTTCTTT
TRBJ1-1	NA	TRBV12-3/TRBV12-4	NA	CASGWPKAFF	TGTGCCAGCGGGTGGCCAAAAGCTTTCTTT
TRBJ1-2	NA	TRBV20-1	NA	CSASYEGYGYTF	TGCAGTGCTAGTTACGAAGGTTATGGCTACACCTTC
TRBJ1-1	NA	TRBV7-2	NA	CASSLGLGGEAFF	TGTGCCAGCAGCTTAGGGTTGGGGGGTGAAGCTTTCTTT
TRBJ2-3	NA	TRBV24-1	few	CATSESPGLTDTQYF	TGTGCCACCAGTGAGTCCCCTGGACTCACAGATACGCAGTATTTT